Below, 24 T cell receptor beta chains from the same sample are listed, as sequenced in a study of T cells in Graves' hyperthyroidism and ophthalmopathy (dated by TCRdb to the late 2010s). The receptor library was made with multiplex PCR. Reads for this sample came from an Illumina HiSeq 2000. Amplification of TCR beta CDR3 regions was carried out from RNA transcripts. A first-round RT-PCR of the TCR CDR3 used the HTBI primer set with the Qiagen OneStep RT-PCR kit. The public reads were reprocessed in TCRdb via fastp at Q25 and MiXCR, keeping in-frame beta chains. Duplicate CDR3 protein sequences are folded into a single record with the most common DNA and genes. The sample table lists hundreds of thousands of distinct CDR3 sequences, roughly 14% of them with a count of one. The ten largest clones take up around 4.1% of the sample. The sample comprised blood. These receptors all come from a woman between 35 and 50 years old with Graves' ophthalmopathy.

This clonotype occurred many times. A much bigger clone sits one base away, suggesting this may be a read error. Without the conserved terminal phenylalanine or tryptophan, this CDR3 likely stems from a read error. The rearrangement joins TRBV12-3 or TRBV12-4 to TRBJ2-2; D possibly corresponds to TRBD2 (6 bases). With 6 bases removed from V and 5 bases from J, the gap between germline ends came to 13 bases. The CDR3 has 14 amino acids. The DNA of the CDR3 is TGTGCCAGCAGCTCAGGTAGCGGAACCGGGGAGCTGTTTCTT. Translating gives CASSSGSGTGELFL.

A few counts support this clonotype. The chain combines TRBV10-3 with TRBJ2-5; D perhaps matches TRBD1 (6 bases). Trimming cost V 2 bases and J 4 bases, with 14 bases left between them. Germline loops: CDR1 ENHRY, CDR2 SYGVKD. The CDR3 consists of 15 residues. Here the CDR3 reads CAISETTGIGETQYF. DNA for the CDR3: TGTGCCATCAGTGAGACCACAGGGATAGGAGAGACCCAGTACTTC.

This clonotype was counted many times. The chain combines TRBV11-2 with TRBJ2-7; D might be TRBD1 or TRBD2, each matching 6 bases. V lost 2 bases and J lost 3, with 14 bases in between. The CDR3 covers 15 residues. Germline assignment: CDR1 SGHAT and CDR2 FQNNGV. The CDR3: CASSLMGGQLYEQYF. CDR3 DNA sequence: TGTGCCAGCAGCTTAATGGGGGGACAACTCTACGAGCAGTACTTC.

In this sample, this clonotype turned up a few times. The CDR3, as DNA: TGCGCCAGCAGCCTCACGGGGCCTTTAGGTACCAACACTGAAGCTTTCTTT. It encodes CASSLTGPLGTNTEAFF. J is TRBJ1-1 and V is TRBV4-1, with a tentative D call TRBD1 (5 bases). This CDR3 has 17 residues. Germline CDR1 MGHRA, CDR2 YSYEKL. V gave up 4 bases and J gave up 2 bases, with 20 bases separating them.

This clonotype was seen repeatedly, ten times or more. CDR3 sequence reads: CASNQGVITGELFF. DNA of the CDR3: TGTGCCAGCAATCAGGGAGTCATTACCGGGGAGCTGTTTTTT. The V gene is TRBV2, the J gene TRBJ2-2, with D tentatively TRBD1 or TRBD2 (5 bases each). V gave up 7 bases and J gave up 5 bases, with 14 bases separating them. The CDR3 totals 14 residues. Germline V lookup: CDR1 SNHLY, CDR2 FYNNEI.

This clonotype was detected ten times or more. The V and J genes are TRBV6-8 and TRBJ2-7; 10 nucleotides agree with TRBD2. CDR1 and CDR2 from the germline V gene are MNHGY and SAAAGT. The CDR3 is 14 residues long. J gave up 4 bases and V 5 bases, and 5 bases lay outside the gene matches. The CDR3 sequence is CASSPSGSPYEQYF. CDR3 nucleotide sequence: TGTGCCAGCAGTCCTAGCGGGAGTCCTTACGAGCAGTACTTC.

This clonotype was recorded many times. This chain connects TRBV19 to TRBJ2-2, with TRBD2 identical over 8 bases. This CDR3 comprises 14 residues. The ends lost 6 bases at V and 6 bases at J; junction bases unmatched: 6. Per germline, CDR1 LNHDA and CDR2 SQIVND (reference sequence). In DNA, the CDR3 is TGTGCCAGTAGACCTCAGCGGGAGTCCGGGGAGCTGTTTTTT. Its protein is CASRPQRESGELFF.

This clonotype was picked up many times. The CDR3 loop reads CASSGQGLGDYGYTF. CDR3 in DNA: TGTGCCAGCAGCGGACAGGGGCTTGGGGACTATGGCTACACCTTC. The V gene is TRBV3-1, the J gene TRBJ1-2; 9 positions agree with TRBD1. Germline V CDR1 and CDR2: LGHDT, YNNKEL (reference sequence). V gave up 5 bases and J gave up 3 bases; unmatched junction bases: 7. The CDR3 extends over 15 amino acids.

J is TRBJ1-1 and V is TRBV6-1; the match to TRBD1 covers 9 bases. Per the germline V gene, CDR1 is MNHNS and CDR2 is SASEGT. The junction had 7 bases not matched to a gene; V was cut back by 1 base and J by 1 base. CDR3 length equals 17 residues. The CDR3 DNA reads TGTGCCAGCAGTGAAGGAGGGACAGGGACGTCGAACACTGAAGCTTTCTTT. It is translated as CASSEGGTGTSNTEAFF.

V is TRBV20-1 and J is TRBJ2-7, with a weak D call TRBD2 (7 bases). This CDR3 is 14 amino acids long. The V end lost 3 bases, the J end lost 2 bases, and 14 bases lay between the germline ends. Germline CDR1 reads DFQATT; CDR2 reads SNEGSKA (reference sequence). The CDR3 is CSARGGGAPYEQYF. In nucleotides, the CDR3 is TGCAGTGCTAGGGGAGGGGGAGCGCCCTACGAGCAGTACTTC.

This clonotype was observed many times. The chain recombines TRBV5-5 with TRBJ2-7; the match to TRBD2 covers 9 bases. The V gene end was trimmed by 0 bases and the J gene end by 4 bases; junction bases not matched to a gene: 8. The V gene's germline CDR1 is SGHKS and CDR2 YYEKEE (reference sequence). CDR3 length: 16 amino acids. CDR3 DNA: TGTGCCAGCAGCTTGGACGGCGGGAGGGCCGAATACGAGCAGTACTTC. It is translated as CASSLDGGRAEYEQYF.

Many counts were recorded for this clonotype. The chain joins TRBV6-1 to TRBJ1-1; D unresolved. Trimming cost V 7 bases and J 3 bases, with 12 bases left between them. From germline, CDR1 is MNHNS and CDR2 SASEGT. This CDR3 has 13 residues. CDR3 region: CASKGSSYTEAFF. The CDR3 DNA sequence: TGTGCCAGCAAGGGCAGCTCTTACACTGAAGCTTTCTTT.

This clonotype was seen ten or more times. This chain joins TRBV3-1 and TRBJ2-5; 12 bases map to TRBD2. This CDR3 is built from 15 residues. Germline CDR1 is LGHDT and CDR2 is YNNKEL (reference sequence). J lost 4 bases, V lost 3 bases, and 3 bases had no gene match. The CDR3 bases are TGTGCCAGCAGCCAGGCGACTAGCGGGAGAGAGACCCAGTACTTC. This sequence encodes CASSQATSGRETQYF.

Ten or more counts support this clonotype. The V call is TRBV20-1, the J call TRBJ2-2; TRBD2 matches at 8 bases. Germline CDR1 reads DFQATT; CDR2 reads SNEGSKA (reference sequence). With V trimmed by 6 bases and J by 7 bases, 10 bases remained unmatched. This CDR3 spans 14 amino acids. CDR3: CSALSGLADGELFF. The CDR3 nucleotides are TGCAGTGCGCTTTCCGGACTAGCTGACGGGGAGCTGTTTTTT.

This clonotype came up many times. The chain carries TRBV14 and TRBJ2-7; 8 bases are shared with TRBD1. The germline V gene encodes CDR1 SGHDN and CDR2 FVKESK. The CDR3 sequence is 12 residues long. With 3 bases clipped from V and 9 bases from J, the junction kept 4 bases outside the gene matches. CDR3 sequence reads: CASSQTGALQYF. The CDR3 DNA is TGTGCCAGCAGCCAGACAGGGGCGTTGCAGTACTTC.

This clonotype has at least ten counts. An end of the junction differs from the germline gene, which may be a read error. V usage is TRBV6-1 and J usage is TRBJ1-1; D unclear. Per the germline V gene, CDR1 is MNHNS and CDR2 is SASEGT. This CDR3 spans 13 amino acids. This CDR3 reads CASGEFGGSEAFF. The CDR3, as DNA: TGTGCCAGCGGTGAATTCGGCGGCAGTGAAGCTTTCTTT.

This clonotype showed up many times. This rearrangement joins TRBV12-3 or TRBV12-4 to TRBJ1-1, with a tentative D call TRBD1 (5 bases). This CDR3 comprises 12 residues. With 4 bases removed from V and 4 bases from J, the gap between germline ends came to 7 bases. CDR3 sequence reads: CASSWGGTEAFF. CDR3 DNA: TGTGCCAGCAGTTGGGGGGGCACTGAAGCTTTCTTT.

Ten or more counts support this clonotype. The chain is built from TRBV12-3 or TRBV12-4 and TRBJ1-2; D is unclear. This CDR3 region has 15 residues. V gave up 1 base and J gave up 0 bases, with 9 bases separating them. The CDR3 is CASSLEGSANYGYTF. The DNA of the CDR3 is TGTGCCAGCAGTTTAGAGGGCAGCGCTAACTATGGCTACACCTTC.

This clonotype was seen at least ten times. As DNA, the CDR3 is TGCGCCAGCAGCTTGGACGGAGTTTCCCTTGACACCGGGGAGCTGTTTTTT. Translated: CASSLDGVSLDTGELFF. The rearrangement links TRBV5-1 to TRBJ2-2; no firm D call. From germline, CDR1 is SGHRS and CDR2 YFSETQ. The CDR3 covers 17 residues. V dropped 0 bases and J dropped 3 bases, with 15 bases sitting between them.

This clonotype was counted at least ten times. This chain joins TRBV28 and TRBJ1-2, with D possibly being TRBD1 (5 bases). CDR1 and CDR2 from the germline V gene are MDHEN and SYDVKM. The CDR3 length is 19 residues. Trimming removed 3 bases at V and 4 bases at J, with 27 bases between. CDR3 sequence: CASSFLPLWGPGAGYGYTF. CDR3 nucleotide sequence: TGTGCCAGCAGTTTCCTGCCGCTGTGGGGACCGGGCGCGGGCTATGGCTACACCTTC.

The table lists this clonotype with many counts. This chain uses TRBV12-3 or TRBV12-4 with TRBJ2-5, with D possibly being TRBD1 (8 bases). The V and J ends lost 4 bases and 5 bases respectively, with 14 bases between them. The CDR3 is made up of 14 amino acids. The DNA for the CDR3 is TGTGCCAGCAGTTACAGGGGGGGGATGGAGACCCAGTACTTC. As protein: CASSYRGGMETQYF.

There are many counts of this clonotype. The rearrangement uses TRBV27 and TRBJ2-7, with D hard to call. The CDR3 runs to 16 residues. V gave up 4 bases and J gave up 0 bases, with 16 bases separating them. Per the germline V gene, CDR1 is MNHEY and CDR2 is SMNVEV (reference sequence). CDR3 nucleotide sequence: TGTGCCAGCAGTTGGGCAGGCGCGAGATACTCCTACGAGCAGTACTTC. This gives the protein CASSWAGARYSYEQYF.

This clonotype was seen at least ten times. The chain employs TRBV6-2 or TRBV6-3 and TRBJ2-7; no clear D. With 9 bases removed from V and 7 bases from J, the gap between germline ends came to 19 bases. The CDR3 length is 13 residues. Germline CDR1 MNHEY, CDR2 SVGEGT. The CDR3 DNA reads as TGTGCCAGTTTGGATATTACTACGTGGGAGCAGTACTTC. Amino acids: CASLDITTWEQYF.

The table lists this clonotype with many counts. This chain joins TRBV7-2 and TRBJ2-7; unclear D gene. V lost 5 bases and J 6 bases, leaving 11 bases between the germline ends. The CDR3 runs 12 residues. Germline CDR1 is SGHTA and CDR2 is FQGNSA. CDR3 region: CASSHPGREQYF. In DNA form, the CDR3 reads TGTGCCAGCAGCCACCCAGGTCGCGAGCAGTACTTC.